This T cell receptor (beta chain) came from a study of shared T cell receptors in the human thymus. The CDR3 has 16 amino acids. V lost 8 bases and J lost 0, with 17 bases in between. Per the germline V gene, CDR1 is LNHDA and CDR2 is SQIVND (reference sequence). Data came from immunoSEQ multiplex PCR; TCRdb stores just in-frame clones and leaves some out. The repertoire includes approximately 580,000 clones, 75% to 85% of them detected once, and about 0.013% sits in the top ten. The same sample was also used in a study of human thymus T cells. This second study notes: Having surgery to correct congenital heart defects, healthy Finnish infants acted as the donors. In corrective heart surgery, resections were taken, and these provided the thymus tissue. Apparent bias marked the V and J gene usage of thymic and blood repertoires. What related research reported was that thymic repertoires overlapped highly among unrelated individuals.

The rearrangement links TRBV19 to TRBJ1-5, with D possibly matching TRBD1 (5 bases). The receptor was isolated from a boy less than two years old with a congenital heart defect. Material: thymocytes. The CDR3 reads CASARGGLYSNQPQHF. DNA of the CDR3: TGTGCCAGTGCTCGTGGGGGGTTGTATAGCAATCAGCCCCAGCATTTT.